This T cell receptor beta chain was sequenced during a study of blood T cell repertoires in COVID-19. Study-wide background: Acute and convalescent COVID-19 specimens originated in the United States, Italy and Spain. Sample material is recorded as cDNA or gDNA derived from T cells, B-cell-depleted T cells, or PBMCs.

Profiled with immunoSEQ multiplex PCR; TCRdb holds only in-frame clones, not every one. Found here are a few hundred thousand clones, 87% of them singletons; the top ten hold approximately 5%. This CDR3 comprises 12 residues. J was trimmed by 10 bases and V by 5 bases; bases with no gene match: 3. Per germline, CDR1 MNHEY and CDR2 SVGAGI. Clinical history reported by participants formed the basis on which cohorts were assigned. The study counted Cohort 3 donors as recovered given two negative PCRs, clearance, or symptom resolution. This TCR derives from a woman aged 25-40 years who had recovered from COVID-19. This chain connects TRBV6-5 to TRBJ1-1; 11 bases are a match to TRBD1. Sequenced material: PBMCs or T cells enriched from blood (not recorded which). In DNA, the CDR3 is TGTGCCAGCAGTAAGGACAGGGGGCTAGCTTTCTTT. This codes for CASSKDRGLAFF.